This TCR beta chain was recovered during a study of blood T cell repertoires in COVID-19. Study context: The United States, Italy and Spain provided the acute and convalescent COVID-19 samples. T cells, B-cell-depleted T cells, or PBMCs provided the cDNA or gDNA that served as material.

The germline V gene encodes CDR1 SEHNR and CDR2 FQNEAQ (reference sequence). The CDR3 runs to 12 residues. V dropped 4 bases and J dropped 8; count of bases not matched to a gene: 4. The repertoire was sequenced with immunoSEQ multiplex PCR; TCRdb's copy has only in-frame clones and lacks some. The sample contains about 68,000 clones, about 90% of which appear only once. The sequencing input was peripheral blood. The rearrangement uses TRBV7-9 and TRBJ1-2; 7 bases line up with TRBD1. This receptor was obtained from a human donor in a cohort sampled during active COVID-19. Here the CDR3 DNA reads TGTGCCAGCAGCTCACAGGGGAAAGGCTACACCTTC. Residues: CASSSQGKGYTF. The full variable domain, completed using reference TRBV7-9 and TRBJ1-2, is DTGVSQNPRHKITKRGQNVTFRCDPISEHNRLYWYRQTLGQGPEFLTYFQNEAQLEKSRLLSDRFSAERPKGSFSTLEIQRTEQGDSAMYLCASSSQGKGYTFGSGTRLTVV.